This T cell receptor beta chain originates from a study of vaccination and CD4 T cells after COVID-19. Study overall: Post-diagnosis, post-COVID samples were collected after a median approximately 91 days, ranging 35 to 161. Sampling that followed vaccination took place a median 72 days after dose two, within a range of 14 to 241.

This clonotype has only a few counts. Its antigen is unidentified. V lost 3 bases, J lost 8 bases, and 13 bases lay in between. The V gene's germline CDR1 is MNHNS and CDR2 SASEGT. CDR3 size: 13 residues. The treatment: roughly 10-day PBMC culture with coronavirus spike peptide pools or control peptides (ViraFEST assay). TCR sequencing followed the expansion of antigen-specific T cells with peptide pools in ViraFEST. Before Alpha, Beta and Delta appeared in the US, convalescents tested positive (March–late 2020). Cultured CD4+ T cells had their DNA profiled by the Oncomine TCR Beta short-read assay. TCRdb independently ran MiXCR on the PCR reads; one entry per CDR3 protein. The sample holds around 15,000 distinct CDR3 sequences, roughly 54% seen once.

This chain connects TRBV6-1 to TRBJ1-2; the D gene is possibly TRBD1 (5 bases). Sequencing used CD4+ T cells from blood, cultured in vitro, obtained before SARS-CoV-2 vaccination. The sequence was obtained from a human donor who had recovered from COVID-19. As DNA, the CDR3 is TGTGCCAGCAGTGATTCAGGGATCGGCGGCTACACCTTC. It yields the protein CASSDSGIGGYTF.